A single sample gave rise to the 31 T cell receptor beta chains below, sequenced in a study of blood T cell repertoires in COVID-19. Sequenced by immunoSEQ multiplex PCR; TCRdb stores in-frame clones only, minus some. In the table there are 45,000 or so clones, roughly 88% of which are singletons. Input material: peripheral blood. The receptors shown here come from a woman aged 55-70 years with acute or convalescent COVID-19.

V is TRBV5-1 and J is TRBJ1-2, with 7 positions matching TRBD1. Trimming removed 4 bases from V and 0 bases from J; junction bases left unmatched: 3. The CDR3 is 14 amino acids. Germline CDR1 SGHRS, CDR2 YFSETQ. In DNA form, the CDR3 reads TGCGCCAGCAGCCTCGGGACAGCTAACTATGGCTACACCTTC. Translated, it gives CASSLGTANYGYTF.

This rearrangement joins TRBV9 to TRBJ1-5; 8 nucleotides agree with TRBD1. V gave up 3 bases and J gave up 7 bases; unmatched junction bases: 6. Germline V CDR1 and CDR2: SGDLS, YYNGEE. The CDR3 runs to 14 residues. The CDR3 DNA reads as TGTGCCAGCAGCGAGGGACAGGTGGGCCAGCCCCAGCATTTT. Protein product: CASSEGQVGQPQHF.

The chain carries TRBV28 and TRBJ2-3; 7 positions agree with TRBD2. The CDR3 spans 15 residues. Germline-derived CDR1 and CDR2 are MDHEN and SYDVKM. V lost 3 bases and J lost 5; bases outside the gene matches: 8. CDR3 loop: CASSFPSGLGDTQYF. Here the CDR3 DNA reads TGTGCCAGCAGTTTCCCTAGCGGCCTCGGAGATACGCAGTATTTT.

This sequence joins TRBV6-1 and TRBJ1-5; 8 nucleotides match TRBD1. With 3 bases clipped from V and 6 bases from J, the junction kept 7 bases outside the gene matches. The germline CDR1 and CDR2 sequences are MNHNS and SASEGT. The CDR3 consists of 15 residues. DNA of the CDR3: TGTGCCAGCAGTGACCTAGGACAGGGAGGTCAGCCCCAGCATTTT. It translates to CASSDLGQGGQPQHF.

This chain joins TRBV4-1 and TRBJ1-2; 8 nucleotides match TRBD1. Germline V gene data show CDR1 as MGHRA and CDR2 as YSYEKL. Losses at the gene ends were 4 bases for V and 5 bases for J; bases not matched to a gene: 6. This CDR3 region has 14 residues. The CDR3 region has the DNA TGCGCCAGCAGCCGAGAACGGACAGGGTATGGCTACACCTTC. Translating it yields CASSRERTGYGYTF.

Only one count was recorded for this clone. The chain combines TRBV24-1 with TRBJ1-1, with D possibly being TRBD1 (6 bases). CDR1 is KGHDR, CDR2 SFDVKD, per germline. CDR3 length equals 16 residues. V lost 7 bases to trimming and J lost 1 base, with 18 bases between them. The CDR3 loop is CATRGLVDSPNTEAFF. The CDR3 bases are TGTGCCACCAGGGGTCTTGTGGACAGTCCGAACACTGAAGCTTTCTTT.

The gene calls are TRBV2 and TRBJ1-4; D may be TRBD1 (5 bases). The germline V and J ends were trimmed by 6 bases and 0 bases, with 11 bases remaining between them. This CDR3 comprises 15 residues. CDR1 and CDR2 from the germline V gene are SNHLY and FYNNEI. Here the CDR3 DNA reads TGTGCCAGCAGCCCGACAGCTACAACTAATGAAAAACTGTTTTTT. Translated: CASSPTATTNEKLFF.

This clone has a handful of counts. The chain employs TRBV7-9 and TRBJ1-1; 10 bases agree with TRBD1. The CDR3 extends over 16 amino acids. Germline values: CDR1 SEHNR, CDR2 FQNEAQ (reference sequence). V lost 5 bases and J lost 2; bases outside the gene matches: 8. DNA for the CDR3: TGTGCCAGCAGCCGAGGGACAGGGGCCGTTAACACTGAAGCTTTCTTT. Its translation: CASSRGTGAVNTEAFF.

The chain combines TRBV29-1 with TRBJ1-2; perhaps TRBD1 as D (5 bases). Looked up from germline, CDR1 is SQVTM and CDR2 is ANQGSEA. The CDR3 loop spans 14 amino acids. Trimming cost V 4 bases and J 2 bases, with 14 bases left between them. The CDR3 loop reads CSVVPMDTNYGYTF. The CDR3 DNA reads as TGCAGCGTTGTACCCATGGACACCAACTATGGCTACACCTTC. The full variable domain, completed using reference TRBV29-1 and TRBJ1-2, is SAVISQKPSRDICQRGTSLTIQCQVDSQVTMMFWYRQQPGQSLTLIATANQGSEATYESGFVIDKFPISRPNLTFSTLTVSNMSPEDSSIYLCSVVPMDTNYGYTFGSGTRLTVV.

The V call is TRBV6-5, the J call TRBJ2-3, with 7 positions matching TRBD1. The trim removed 6 bases at V and 11 bases at J, leaving 8 bases unmatched. CDR3 length equals 12 residues. The V gene's germline CDR1 is MNHEY and CDR2 SVGAGI. CDR3 region: CASSRTGAEQYF. The CDR3 DNA sequence: TGTGCCAGCAGCCGTACAGGGGCAGAGCAGTATTTT.

This clone was recorded a few times. The chain employs TRBV30 and TRBJ1-1; 7 bases are a match to TRBD1. CDR3 size: 14 residues. The V segment lost 5 bases and the J segment 3 bases; nucleotides outside the gene matches: 9. Germline V CDR1 and CDR2: GTSNPN, SVGIG (reference sequence). The CDR3 DNA follows: TGTGCCTGGGCACCGACAGGGTTTTACACTGAAGCTTTCTTT. Its protein is CAWAPTGFYTEAFF.

This clone appeared a single time. This chain links TRBV5-1 with TRBJ2-2; 7 positions match TRBD2. The length of the CDR3 is 13 residues. Germline-derived CDR1 and CDR2 are SGHRS and YFSETQ. V lost 4 bases and J lost 6; bases outside the gene matches: 3. In DNA, the CDR3 is TGCGCCAGCAGCACGGCGGGGGCCGGGGAGCTGTTTTTT. This encodes CASSTAGAGELFF.

This clone came up a few times. The rearrangement uses TRBV19 and TRBJ1-6; 10 nucleotides line up with TRBD1. The CDR3 covers 14 residues. The V segment lost 6 bases and the J segment 10 bases; nucleotides outside the gene matches: 6. Germline assignment: CDR1 LNHDA and CDR2 SQIVND (reference sequence). As DNA, the CDR3 is TGTGCCAGTAGCCGAGGACAGGGGGTGTCACCCCTCCACTTT. It codes for CASSRGQGVSPLHF.

The chain is built from TRBV5-1 and TRBJ2-5; 9 bases fit TRBD2. Germline trimming cut 0 bases from V and 3 bases from J; bases unmatched to any gene: 3. CDR3 length: 15 residues. Per germline, CDR1 SGHRS and CDR2 YFSETQ. CDR3 region: CASSLVASGKETQYF. The CDR3 DNA reads TGCGCCAGCAGCTTGGTCGCTAGCGGGAAAGAGACCCAGTACTTC.

This chain connects TRBV2 to TRBJ1-1; 9 bases agree with TRBD1. Germline CDR1 is SNHLY and CDR2 is FYNNEI. V lost 9 bases and J lost 5; bases outside the gene matches: 7. The CDR3 runs 13 residues. DNA for the CDR3: TGTGCCAGTGGACAGGGGAGGGCGACTGAAGCTTTCTTT. It codes for CASGQGRATEAFF.

J is TRBJ1-3 and V is TRBV10-2, with D perhaps TRBD1 (5 bases). Germline V lookup: CDR1 WSHSY, CDR2 SAAADI. There are 16 residues in the CDR3. Between the trimmed V and J ends, which lost 3 bases and 8 bases, there was a span of 20 bases. The CDR3 here is CASSELAEQAWDTIYF. CDR3 in DNA: TGCGCCAGCAGTGAACTAGCGGAACAGGCCTGGGACACCATATATTTT.

The chain employs TRBV28 and TRBJ1-3, with 8 bases matching TRBD1. Trimming cost V 1 base and J 3 bases; bases outside gene matches: 2. The CDR3 sequence is 15 residues long. Germline V CDR1 and CDR2: MDHEN, SYDVKM. In DNA form, the CDR3 reads TGTGCCAGCAGTTTATCCAGGGGGCGTGGAAACACCATATATTTT. Its protein is CASSLSRGRGNTIYF.

The chain has TRBV9 and TRBJ2-1, with unresolved D. Germline assignment: CDR1 SGDLS and CDR2 YYNGEE. The CDR3 runs to 14 residues. Trimming took off 8 bases at V and 0 bases at J, with 12 bases between the two ends. CDR3 loop: CARDTDSSYNEQFF. CDR3 nucleotide sequence: TGTGCCAGAGACACCGATAGCTCCTACAATGAGCAGTTCTTC.

This clone was seen just once. This chain links TRBV4-1 with TRBJ2-1; 8 bases match TRBD1. V lost 5 bases to trimming and J lost 5 bases; unmatched junction nucleotides: 11. This CDR3 region has 16 residues. CDR1 MGHRA and CDR2 YSYEKL come from the germline V gene. CDR3: CASSGRDRSLNNEQFF. Here the CDR3 DNA reads TGCGCCAGCAGCGGTAGGGACAGGAGCTTGAACAATGAGCAGTTCTTC.

This chain links TRBV3-1 (or the pseudogene TRBV3-2) with TRBJ1-3, with 7 bases that match TRBD1. The CDR3 covers 15 residues. V lost 4 bases and J lost 3; bases outside the gene matches: 6. The germline V gene encodes CDR1 LGHDT and CDR2 YNNKEL (reference sequence). The CDR3 nucleotides read TGTGCCAGCAGCCCAGCATCAGGGGGTGGAAACACCATATATTTT. Its protein product is CASSPASGGGNTIYF.

The chain uses TRBV6-1 and TRBJ1-4; 7 positions match TRBD1. CDR1 and CDR2 (germline): MNHNS, SASEGT. The CDR3 covers 15 residues. Germline trimming cut 1 base from V and 5 bases from J; bases unmatched to any gene: 4. The CDR3 sequence: CASSEDYRGNEKLFF. The CDR3 nucleotides are TGTGCCAGCAGTGAAGATTACAGGGGAAATGAAAAACTGTTTTTT.

The V gene is TRBV18, the J gene TRBJ1-2, with D uncertain. CDR1 and CDR2 from the germline V gene are KGHSH and LQKENI. V was pared by 2 bases and J by 7 bases, with 14 bases between. This CDR3 is built from 14 residues. The CDR3 protein is CASSPYGGDRGYTF. CDR3 sequence (DNA): TGTGCCAGCTCACCATATGGCGGGGATCGTGGCTACACCTTC.

This clone came up once. The chain employs TRBV10-3 and TRBJ1-1, with a possible D match to TRBD1 (5 bases). Per the germline V gene, CDR1 is ENHRY and CDR2 is SYGVKD. The CDR3 sequence is 13 residues long. V dropped 7 bases and J dropped 1 base, with 10 bases sitting between them. In nucleotides, the CDR3 is TGTGCCATCATGAAGGGGAAGAACACTGAAGCTTTCTTT. It is translated as CAIMKGKNTEAFF.

The J gene is TRBJ1-6, the V gene TRBV30; a possible D gene is TRBD1 (6 bases). The V and J ends lost 0 bases and 12 bases respectively, with 21 bases between them. The CDR3 consists of 16 residues. The germline V gene has CDR1 GTSNPN and CDR2 SVGIG (reference sequence). CDR3: CAWSVWDKNRVKPLHF. The CDR3 bases are TGTGCCTGGAGTGTATGGGACAAGAACAGGGTAAAACCCCTCCACTTT.

This chain links TRBV2 with TRBJ1-1; 12 nucleotides line up with TRBD1. The CDR3 runs to 15 residues. From germline, CDR1 is SNHLY and CDR2 FYNNEI. V lost 7 bases, J lost 4 bases, and 7 bases stayed unmatched. CDR3: CASNWDRGLGTEAFF. CDR3 DNA: TGTGCCAGCAATTGGGACAGGGGGCTGGGCACTGAAGCTTTCTTT.

V is TRBV18 and J is TRBJ1-5; D call uncertain. Germline V lookup: CDR1 KGHSH, CDR2 LQKENI. The CDR3 runs 13 residues. V was pared by 2 bases and J by 4 bases, with 6 bases between. DNA for the CDR3: TGTGCCAGCTCACCAGGTCAGAATCAGCCCCAGCATTTT. This translates into CASSPGQNQPQHF.

The chain is built from TRBV5-1 and TRBJ2-3; D remains unclear. The CDR3 consists of 14 residues. Germline CDR1 reads SGHRS; CDR2 reads YFSETQ. With 2 bases removed from V and 2 bases from J, the gap between germline ends came to 9 bases. Here the CDR3 DNA reads TGCGCCAGCAGCTTACTGAGCCACACAGATACGCAGTATTTT. This translates into CASSLLSHTDTQYF.

This chain joins TRBV5-1 and TRBJ2-7, with D possibly being TRBD1 (6 bases). Germline CDR1 reads SGHRS; CDR2 reads YFSETQ. Between the trimmed V and J ends, which lost 6 bases and 0 bases, there was a span of 13 bases. The CDR3 loop spans 14 amino acids. The chain's CDR3 is CASTSDSSSYEQYF. As DNA, the CDR3 is TGCGCCAGCACCTCGGACAGCAGCTCCTACGAGCAGTACTTC.

The chain carries TRBV10-3 and TRBJ1-5; 12 positions match TRBD1. The CDR3 runs 16 residues. The V gene's germline CDR1 is ENHRY and CDR2 SYGVKD. Unmatched junction bases numbered 6, after V lost 3 bases and J lost 6 bases. The CDR3: CAISDGDRGRLQPQHF. CDR3 in DNA: TGTGCCATCAGTGATGGGGACAGGGGGCGGCTTCAGCCCCAGCATTTT.

The CDR3 DNA reads as TGTGCCAGTAAGACAACCCTTAATAGCAATCAGCCCCAGCATTTT. Residues: CASKTTLNSNQPQHF. The chain has TRBV19 and TRBJ1-5, with D unresolved. V lost 7 bases and J 0 bases, leaving 13 bases between the germline ends. The CDR3 has 15 residues. Germline assignment: CDR1 LNHDA and CDR2 SQIVND (reference sequence).

This clone was seen a single time. The chain links TRBV5-6 to TRBJ1-1; 8 bases are shared with TRBD1. The CDR3 length is 17 residues. Germline-derived CDR1 and CDR2 are SGHDT and YYEEEE. The ends lost 3 bases at V and 2 bases at J; junction bases unmatched: 12. CDR3 coding DNA: TGTGCCAGCAGCTACCCGGGACAGGTACCCGCAAACACTGAAGCTTTCTTT. Translation gives CASSYPGQVPANTEAFF.